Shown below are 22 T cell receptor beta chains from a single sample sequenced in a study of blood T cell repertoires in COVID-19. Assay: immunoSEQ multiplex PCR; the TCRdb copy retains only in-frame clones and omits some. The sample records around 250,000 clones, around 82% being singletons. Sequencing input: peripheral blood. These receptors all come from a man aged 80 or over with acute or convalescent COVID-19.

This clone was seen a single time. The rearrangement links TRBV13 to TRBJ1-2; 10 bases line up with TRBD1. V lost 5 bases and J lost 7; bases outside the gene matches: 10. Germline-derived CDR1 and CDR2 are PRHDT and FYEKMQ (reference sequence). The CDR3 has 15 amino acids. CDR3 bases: TGTGCCAGCAGCCAACAGCGGACAGGGGGGGGTGGCTACACCTTC. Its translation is CASSQQRTGGGGYTF.

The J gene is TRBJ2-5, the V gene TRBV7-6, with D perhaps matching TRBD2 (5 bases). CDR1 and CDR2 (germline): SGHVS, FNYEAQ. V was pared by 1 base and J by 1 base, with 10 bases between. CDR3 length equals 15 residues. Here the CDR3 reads CASSLGRRAQETQYF. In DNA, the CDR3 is TGTGCCAGCAGCTTAGGACGGCGGGCCCAAGAGACCCAGTACTTC.

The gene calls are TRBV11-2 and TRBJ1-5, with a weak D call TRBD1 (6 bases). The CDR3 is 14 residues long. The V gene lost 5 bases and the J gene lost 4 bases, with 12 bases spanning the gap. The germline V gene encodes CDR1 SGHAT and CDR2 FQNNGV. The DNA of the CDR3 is TGTGCCAGCAGCCAACAGGGAGGGAATCAGCCCCAGCATTTT. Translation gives CASSQQGGNQPQHF.

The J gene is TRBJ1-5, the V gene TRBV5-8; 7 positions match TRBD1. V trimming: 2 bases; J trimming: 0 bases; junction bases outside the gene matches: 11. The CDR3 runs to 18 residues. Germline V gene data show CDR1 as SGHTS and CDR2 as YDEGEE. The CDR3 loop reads CASSFRSKTGTSNQPQHF. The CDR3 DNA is TGTGCCAGCAGCTTTCGAAGCAAGACAGGGACTAGCAATCAGCCCCAGCATTTT.

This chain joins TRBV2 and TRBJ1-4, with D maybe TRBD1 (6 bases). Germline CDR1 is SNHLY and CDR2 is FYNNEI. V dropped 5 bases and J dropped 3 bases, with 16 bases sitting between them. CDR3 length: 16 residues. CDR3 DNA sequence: TGTGCCAGCAGTACCCGGAGGGGGGGGGCTAATGAAAAACTGTTTTTT. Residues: CASSTRRGGANEKLFF.

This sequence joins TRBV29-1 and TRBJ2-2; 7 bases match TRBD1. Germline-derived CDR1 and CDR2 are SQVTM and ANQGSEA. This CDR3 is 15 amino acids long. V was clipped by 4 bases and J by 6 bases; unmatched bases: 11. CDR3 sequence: CSVVVQGVAAGELFF. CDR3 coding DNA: TGCAGCGTTGTGGTTCAGGGGGTCGCCGCCGGGGAGCTGTTTTTT.

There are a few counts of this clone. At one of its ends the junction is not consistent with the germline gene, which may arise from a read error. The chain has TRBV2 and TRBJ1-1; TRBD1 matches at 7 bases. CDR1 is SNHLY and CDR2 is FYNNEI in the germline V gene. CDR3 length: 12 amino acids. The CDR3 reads CASRADRTGAFF. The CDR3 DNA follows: TGTGCCAGCAGAGCGGACAGGACTGGAGCTTTCTTT.

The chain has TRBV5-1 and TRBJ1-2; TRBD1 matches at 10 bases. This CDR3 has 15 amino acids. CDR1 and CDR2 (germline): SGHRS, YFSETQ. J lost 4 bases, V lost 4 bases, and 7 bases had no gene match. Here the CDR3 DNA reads TGCGCCAGCAGCCCATCGACAGGGGGCGGCTATGGCTACACCTTC. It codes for CASSPSTGGGYGYTF.

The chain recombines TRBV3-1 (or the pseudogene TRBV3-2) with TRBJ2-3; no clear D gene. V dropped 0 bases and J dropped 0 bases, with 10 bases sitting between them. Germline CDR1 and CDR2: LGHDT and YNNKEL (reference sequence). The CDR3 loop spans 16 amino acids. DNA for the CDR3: TGTGCCAGCAGCCAAGACATACGCGCTAGCACAGATACGCAGTATTTT. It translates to CASSQDIRASTDTQYF.

The CDR3 nucleotides are TGCGCCAGCAGCCCTAGGGACTTTTCTCGCTACGAGCAGTACTTC. This codes for CASSPRDFSRYEQYF. The chain links TRBV5-1 to TRBJ2-7; D perhaps matches TRBD2 (6 bases). Germline V CDR1 and CDR2: SGHRS, YFSETQ. V was cut by 4 bases and J by 3 bases, with 17 bases left in between. The CDR3 sequence is 15 residues long.

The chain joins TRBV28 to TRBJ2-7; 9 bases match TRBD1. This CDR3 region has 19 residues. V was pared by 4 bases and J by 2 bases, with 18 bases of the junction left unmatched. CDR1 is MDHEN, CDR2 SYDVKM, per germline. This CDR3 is CASSSWWGQTGTGPYEQYF. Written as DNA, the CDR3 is TGTGCCAGCAGTTCCTGGTGGGGCCAAACCGGGACAGGGCCCTACGAGCAGTACTTC. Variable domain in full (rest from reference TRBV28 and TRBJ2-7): DVKVTQSSRYLVKRTGEKVFLECVQDMDHENMFWYRQDPGLGLRLIYFSYDVKMKEKGDIPEGYSVSREKKERFSLILESASTNQTSMYLCASSSWWGQTGTGPYEQYFGPGTRLTVT.

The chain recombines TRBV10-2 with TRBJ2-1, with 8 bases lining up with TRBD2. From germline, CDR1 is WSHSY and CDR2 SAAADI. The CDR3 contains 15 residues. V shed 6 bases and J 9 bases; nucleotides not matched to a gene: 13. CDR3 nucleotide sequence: TGCGCCAGCAGAGAAGCGGGAGAGAGGACTTCTGAGCAGTTCTTC. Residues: CASREAGERTSEQFF.

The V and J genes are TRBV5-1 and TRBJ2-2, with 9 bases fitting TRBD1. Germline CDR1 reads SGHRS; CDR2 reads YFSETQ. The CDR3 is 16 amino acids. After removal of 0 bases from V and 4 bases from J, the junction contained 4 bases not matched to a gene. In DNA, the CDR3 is TGCGCCAGCAGCTTGGCGGGACAGGGCGGCACCGGGGAGCTGTTTTTT. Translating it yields CASSLAGQGGTGELFF.

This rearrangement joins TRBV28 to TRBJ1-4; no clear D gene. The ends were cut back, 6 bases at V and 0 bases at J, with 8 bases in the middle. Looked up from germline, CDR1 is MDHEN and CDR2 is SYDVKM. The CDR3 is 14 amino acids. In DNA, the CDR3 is TGTGCCAGCAGGAGGGAAACAACTAATGAAAAACTGTTTTTT. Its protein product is CASRRETTNEKLFF.

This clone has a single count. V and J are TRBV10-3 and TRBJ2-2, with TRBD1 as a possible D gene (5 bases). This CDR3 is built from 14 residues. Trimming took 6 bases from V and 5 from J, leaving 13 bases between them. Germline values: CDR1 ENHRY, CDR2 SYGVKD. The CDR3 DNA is TGTGCCATCAGCAATTTCAGGGATACCGGGGAGCTGTTTTTT. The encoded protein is CAISNFRDTGELFF.

CDR3 amino acids: CASSQDRSGVNGYTF. CDR3 bases: TGTGCCAGCAGCCAAGATAGGTCAGGGGTTAATGGCTACACCTTC. The rearrangement links TRBV3-1 (or the pseudogene TRBV3-2) to TRBJ1-2, with D tentatively TRBD1 (6 bases). The CDR3 contains 15 residues. Germline V gene lookup returns CDR1 LGHDT and CDR2 YNNKEL (reference sequence). Trimming removed 0 bases from V and 6 bases from J, with 14 bases in between.

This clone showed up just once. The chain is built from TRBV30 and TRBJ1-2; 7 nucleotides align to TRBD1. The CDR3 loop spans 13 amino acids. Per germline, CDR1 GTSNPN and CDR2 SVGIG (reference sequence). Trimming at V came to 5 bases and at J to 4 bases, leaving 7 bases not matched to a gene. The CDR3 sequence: CAWSKGGRYGYTF. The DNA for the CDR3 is TGTGCCTGGTCGAAAGGGGGCCGCTATGGCTACACCTTC.

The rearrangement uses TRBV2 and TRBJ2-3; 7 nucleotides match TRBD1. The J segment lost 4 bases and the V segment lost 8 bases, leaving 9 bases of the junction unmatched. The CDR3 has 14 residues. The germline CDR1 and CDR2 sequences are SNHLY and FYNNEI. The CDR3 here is CASDIGQAADTQYF. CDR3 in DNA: TGTGCCAGCGATATTGGACAGGCGGCAGATACGCAGTATTTT. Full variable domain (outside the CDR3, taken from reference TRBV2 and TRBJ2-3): EPEVTQTPSHQVTQMGQEVILRCVPISNHLYFYWYRQILGQKVEFLVSFYNNEISEKSEIFDDQFSVERPDGSNFTLKIRSTKLEDSAMYFCASDIGQAADTQYFGPGTRLTVL.

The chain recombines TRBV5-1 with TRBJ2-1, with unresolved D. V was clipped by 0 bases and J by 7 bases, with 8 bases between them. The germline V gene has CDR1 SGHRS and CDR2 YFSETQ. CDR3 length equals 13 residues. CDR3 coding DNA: TGCGCCAGCAGCTTGGCCCCCACAAATGAGCAGTTCTTC. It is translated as CASSLAPTNEQFF.

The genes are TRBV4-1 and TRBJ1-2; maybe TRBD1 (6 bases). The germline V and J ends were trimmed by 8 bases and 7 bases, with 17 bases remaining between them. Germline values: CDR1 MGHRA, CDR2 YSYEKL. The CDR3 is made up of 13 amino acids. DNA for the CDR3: TGCGCCAGCGCGGCAGGGGAGAGATTTGGCTACACCTTC. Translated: CASAAGERFGYTF.

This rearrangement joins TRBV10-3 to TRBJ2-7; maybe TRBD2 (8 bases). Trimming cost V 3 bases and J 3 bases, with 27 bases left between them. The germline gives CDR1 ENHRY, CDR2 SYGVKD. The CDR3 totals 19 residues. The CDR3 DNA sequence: TGTGCCATCAGTGAACCCCTGACAGGGACCGGGAGGGTCGGCTACGAGCAGTACTTC. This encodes CAISEPLTGTGRVGYEQYF.

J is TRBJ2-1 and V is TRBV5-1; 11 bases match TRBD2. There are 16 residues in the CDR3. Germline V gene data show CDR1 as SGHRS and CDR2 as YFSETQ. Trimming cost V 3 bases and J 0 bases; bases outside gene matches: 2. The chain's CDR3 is CASSSLAGGSYNEQFF. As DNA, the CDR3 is TGCGCCAGCAGCTCCCTAGCGGGAGGCTCCTACAATGAGCAGTTCTTC.